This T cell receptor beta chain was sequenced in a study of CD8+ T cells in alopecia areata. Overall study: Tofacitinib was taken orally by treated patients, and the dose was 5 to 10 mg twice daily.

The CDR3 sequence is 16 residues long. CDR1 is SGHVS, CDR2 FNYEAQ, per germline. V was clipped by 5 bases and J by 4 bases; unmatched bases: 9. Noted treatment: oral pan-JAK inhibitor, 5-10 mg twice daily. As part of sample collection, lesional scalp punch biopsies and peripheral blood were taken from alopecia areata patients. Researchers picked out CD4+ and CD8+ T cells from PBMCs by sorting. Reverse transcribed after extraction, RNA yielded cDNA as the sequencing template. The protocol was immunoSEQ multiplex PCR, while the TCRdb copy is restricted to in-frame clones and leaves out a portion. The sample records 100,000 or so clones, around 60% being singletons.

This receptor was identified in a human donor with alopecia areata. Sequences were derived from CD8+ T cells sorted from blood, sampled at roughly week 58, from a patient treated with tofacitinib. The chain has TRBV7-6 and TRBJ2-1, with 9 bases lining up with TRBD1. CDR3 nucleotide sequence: TGTGCCAGCAGCCCTGTGGACAGGGGACCTTACAATGAGCAGTTCTTC. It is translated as CASSPVDRGPYNEQFF.